The source of this TCR beta chain is a study of OX40 agonist ivuxolimab in advanced cancers. Sequenced by immunoSEQ multiplex PCR; TCRdb stores in-frame clones only, minus some. Altogether tens of thousands of clones are present, 80% to 95% being singletons, with the ten largest covering around 12%. This CDR3 spans 14 amino acids. CDR1 and CDR2 from the germline V gene are SGHDT and YYEEEE. Unmatched junction bases numbered 5, after V lost 5 bases and J lost 4 bases. This sequence was found in an adult with an advanced solid tumor such as melanoma, head and neck, liver or kidney cancer. The specimen comprised CD4+ or CD8+ T cells sorted from blood, sampled in a trial of the OX40 agonist ivuxolimab. This rearrangement joins TRBV5-6 to TRBJ2-2; 7 nucleotides align to TRBD1. CDR3 in amino acids: CASSWDSITGELFF. The CDR3 DNA reads as TGTGCCAGCAGTTGGGACAGTATCACCGGGGAGCTGTTTTTT. The full variable domain, its missing parts supplied by reference TRBV5-6 and TRBJ2-2, is DAGVTQSPTHLIKTRGQQVTLRCSPKSGHDTVSWYQQALGQGPQFIFQYYEEEERQRGNFPDRFSGHQFPNYSSELNVNALLLGDSALYLCASSWDSITGELFFGEGSRLTVL.